Following are 3 T cell receptor beta chains from one sample sequenced in a study of regulatory T cells in long-lasting Graves disease. TCR beta libraries were built with iRepertoire HTBI primers and Arm-PCR of CDR3 regions. TCRdb analysed the multiplex PCR reads with MiXCR anew, one entry per CDR3 protein. Among some 250,000 distinct CDR3 sequences listed, about 17% were seen once. As to time point: newly diagnosed GD, antithyroid drugs for less than 3 months. The TCR library was made from RNA that had been extracted from PBMCs in TRIzol. These same records also appear under a second study, on T cells in Graves' hyperthyroidism and ophthalmopathy.

Source: peripheral blood mononuclear cells (PBMCs), taken at new diagnosis, from a patient treated with antithyroid drugs. The receptors shown here come from a woman between 25 and 40 years old with Graves disease.

This clonotype has just a few counts. J is TRBJ1-2 and V is TRBV5-5; D unresolved. The germline CDR1 and CDR2 sequences are SGHKS and YYEKEE (reference sequence). Trimming cost V 0 bases and J 4 bases, with 10 bases left between them. This CDR3 spans 14 amino acids. CDR3 DNA: TGTGCCAGCAGCTTGGTAGTCGGTTCCTATGGCTACACCTTC. Amino acids: CASSLVVGSYGYTF.

This clonotype was seen repeatedly, ten times or more. The chain couples TRBV6-1 to TRBJ2-3; D gene unclear. Germline CDR1 MNHNS, CDR2 SASEGT. This CDR3 contains 11 residues. The V and J ends lost 0 bases and 9 bases respectively, with 4 bases between them. The CDR3 reads CASSEARTQYF. The CDR3 DNA follows: TGTGCCAGCAGTGAAGCGCGGACGCAGTATTTT.

This clonotype was observed at least ten times. The CDR3 sequence: CSATERLGVEAFF. The DNA of the CDR3 is TGCAGTGCTACGGAGAGGCTGGGGGTTGAAGCTTTCTTT. The chain has TRBV20-1 and TRBJ1-1, with D perhaps matching TRBD1 (5 bases). This CDR3 region has 13 residues. With 4 bases removed from V and 7 bases from J, the gap between germline ends came to 16 bases. CDR1 is DFQATT, CDR2 SNEGSKA, per germline (reference sequence).